Each of the 22 T cell receptor beta chains below was sequenced from the same sample in a study of blood T cells in healthy people across ages. A second about 7 to 11 cycle PCR used barcoded and J-beta primers. TCRdb ran MiXCR on the 5' RACE reads and lists one entry per CDR3 protein. The profile shows 1.5 million to 2 million distinct CDR3 sequences, roughly 27% of them singletons. Material: blood. These receptors all stem from a woman under 40 in good health.

This clonotype was detected many times. This sequence joins TRBV7-9 and TRBJ2-2; D gene unclear. This CDR3 comprises 12 residues. V was shortened by 5 bases and J by 0 bases, with 1 base between the two germline ends. CDR1 SEHNR and CDR2 FQNEAQ come from the germline V gene (reference sequence). Written as DNA, the CDR3 is TGTGCCAGCAGCGCGAACACCGGGGAGCTGTTTTTT. Its translation: CASSANTGELFF. Complete variable domain (other parts from reference TRBV7-9 and TRBJ2-2): DTGVSQNPRHKITKRGQNVTFRCDPISEHNRLYWYRQTLGQGPEFLTYFQNEAQLEKSRLLSDRFSAERPKGSFSTLEIQRTEQGDSAMYLCASSANTGELFFGEGSRLTVL.

This clonotype was counted between two and nine times. This chain connects TRBV14 to TRBJ1-1; no clear D. Looked up from germline, CDR1 is SGHDN and CDR2 is FVKESK. V was pared by 3 bases and J by 0 bases, with 5 bases between. The CDR3 covers 13 residues. The CDR3 sequence: CASSQQLNTEAFF. DNA for the CDR3: TGTGCCAGCAGCCAGCAGTTGAACACTGAAGCTTTCTTT.

This chain links TRBV12-3 or TRBV12-4 with TRBJ2-1, with D tentatively TRBD2 (5 bases). The CDR3 length is 14 residues. V lost 0 bases, J lost 5 bases, and 8 bases lay in between. Here the CDR3 reads CASSLATNNNEQFF. CDR3 coding DNA: TGTGCCAGCAGTTTAGCGACTAACAACAATGAGCAGTTCTTC.

The chain carries TRBV14 and TRBJ2-3; 9 nucleotides align to TRBD2. CDR1 is SGHDN, CDR2 FVKESK, per germline. The V and J ends lost 4 bases and 2 bases, in that order; junction bases with no gene match: 7. The CDR3 extends over 16 amino acids. The DNA for the CDR3 is TGTGCCAGCAGCCGAGAAGCGGGGGGACTCACAGATACGCAGTATTTT. Protein: CASSREAGGLTDTQYF.

This clonotype was observed a few times. The CDR3: CATSDPRTGDNEQFF. For the CDR3, the DNA is TGTGCCACCAGTGACCCAAGGACAGGGGATAATGAGCAGTTCTTC. J is TRBJ2-1 and V is TRBV24-1; TRBD1 agrees at 9 bases. V lost 4 bases, J lost 7 bases, and 7 bases stayed unmatched. The CDR3 consists of 15 residues. CDR1 is KGHDR, CDR2 SFDVKD, per germline.

Note on this clonotype: One end of the junction fails to match germline, which may point to a read error. The J gene is TRBJ2-6, the V gene TRBV7-3, with 7 nucleotides matching TRBD1. There are 15 residues in the CDR3. CDR1 and CDR2 (germline): SGHTA, FQGTGA. This CDR3 is CASSSGGAGADVLTF. The CDR3 nucleotides are TGTGCCAGCAGCTCAGGGGGAGCTGGGGCCGACGTCCTGACTTTC.

With regard to this clonotype: Mismatch with germline at one junction end may stem from a read error. The chain joins TRBV7-8 to TRBJ1-1, with D unresolved. Germline loops: CDR1 SGHVS, CDR2 FQNEAQ. This CDR3 is built from 13 residues. CDR3 DNA sequence: TGTGCCAGCAGCTCCCACACGAACACTGGAGCTTTCTTT. As protein: CASSSHTNTGAFF.

This clonotype has ten or more counts. The rearrangement uses TRBV3-1 and TRBJ1-2, with D maybe TRBD1 (6 bases). Trimming removed 3 bases from V and 2 bases from J, with 10 bases in between. The germline gives CDR1 LGHDT, CDR2 YNNKEL (reference sequence). There are 14 residues in the CDR3. The CDR3 DNA reads as TGTGCCAGCAGCCAGATGGGGGGCAACTATGGCTACACCTTC. Translated, it gives CASSQMGGNYGYTF.

The V gene is TRBV12-3 or TRBV12-4, the J gene TRBJ1-1; no definite D call. The V end lost 5 bases, the J end lost 1 base, and 14 bases lay between the germline ends. This CDR3 region has 15 residues. The CDR3 sequence: CASSHTSDPNTEAFF. In nucleotides, the CDR3 is TGTGCCAGCAGTCACACTTCGGACCCGAACACTGAAGCTTTCTTT.

This clonotype was observed a handful of times. This chain joins TRBV29-1 and TRBJ2-1; D unresolved. The CDR3 is made up of 11 amino acids. Trimming took off 4 bases at V and 6 bases at J, with 7 bases between the two ends. Germline V gene sequence: CDR1 SQVTM, CDR2 ANQGSEA. The CDR3 loop is CSVVRSNEQFF. CDR3 DNA sequence: TGCAGCGTTGTAAGGAGCAATGAGCAGTTCTTC.

The chain carries TRBV6-1 and TRBJ2-1, with D perhaps matching TRBD1 or TRBD2 (7 bases each). Germline V gene data show CDR1 as MNHNS and CDR2 as SASEGT. V was cut by 7 bases and J by 7 bases, with 26 bases left in between. This CDR3 is 17 amino acids long. CDR3 DNA: TGTGCCAGCAATAGCCCAGCGGGACAGTCTCTTATGAATGAGCAGTTCTTC. This translates into CASNSPAGQSLMNEQFF.

This clonotype appeared a single time. This sequence joins TRBV30 and TRBJ1-2; a possible D gene is TRBD1 (5 bases). This CDR3 region has 14 residues. Germline V gene lookup returns CDR1 GTSNPN and CDR2 SVGIG (reference sequence). V lost 0 bases, J lost 7 bases, and 15 bases lay in between. In nucleotides, the CDR3 is TGTGCCTGGAGTGTACAGGTCTACGCTGGTGGCTACACCTTC. Its translation is CAWSVQVYAGGYTF. Supplemented by reference TRBV30 and TRBJ1-2, the full variable domain reads SQTIHQWPATLVQPVGSPLSLECTVEGTSNPNLYWYRQAAGRGLQLLFYSVGIGQISSEVPQNLSASRPQDRQFILSSKKLLLSDSGFYLCAWSVQVYAGGYTFGSGTRLTVV.

This clonotype was seen only once. This sequence joins TRBV5-1 and TRBJ2-5; the D gene is possibly TRBD1 (7 bases). V was clipped by 4 bases and J by 3 bases, with 28 bases between them. The CDR3 has 19 residues. The germline V gene has CDR1 SGHRS and CDR2 YFSETQ. The CDR3 region is CASSPGGLFRDGAKETQYF. The CDR3, as DNA: TGCGCCAGCAGCCCAGGGGGGTTATTCCGGGACGGGGCAAAAGAGACCCAGTACTTC.

This clonotype appeared many times. The chain has TRBV6-5 and TRBJ2-5; perhaps TRBD2 as D (6 bases). CDR1 is MNHEY and CDR2 is SVGAGI in the germline V gene. The ends were cut back, 7 bases at V and 5 bases at J, with 17 bases in the middle. This CDR3 is built from 14 residues. The CDR3 coding sequence is TGTGCCAGCATGCGAGGAGGGGAATTGGAGACCCAGTACTTC. Its protein product is CASMRGGELETQYF.

This clonotype was counted many times. CDR3 loop: CSDIGQSTDTQYF. CDR3 in DNA: TGCAGCGATATCGGACAGAGCACAGATACGCAGTATTTT. This chain joins TRBV29-1 and TRBJ2-3, with D possibly being TRBD1 (6 bases). The CDR3 covers 13 residues. Trimming left V 7 bases short and J 0 bases short, with 11 bases between. Germline V gives CDR1 SQVTM, CDR2 ANQGSEA.

Note on this clonotype: A single base separates this from a much larger clone, so it may be a read error. The chain is built from TRBV29-1 and TRBJ2-1; D perhaps matches TRBD1 (6 bases). The CDR3 length is 13 residues. In germline, CDR1 is SQVTM, CDR2 ANQGSEA. The CDR3 protein is CSVLRQAYNKQFF. DNA of the CDR3: TGCAGCGTTCTGAGACAGGCTTACAATAAGCAGTTCTTC.

This clonotype was observed many times. The V gene is TRBV5-1, the J gene TRBJ2-7; 7 nucleotides match TRBD2. Germline V gene lookup returns CDR1 SGHRS and CDR2 YFSETQ. The CDR3 runs 17 residues. V lost 4 bases, J lost 2 bases, and 15 bases stayed unmatched. CDR3 residues: CASSPRGDPRNTYEQYF. As DNA, the CDR3 is TGCGCCAGCAGCCCTCGGGGGGATCCAAGGAATACCTACGAGCAGTACTTC.

This clonotype was seen many times. V and J are TRBV20-1 and TRBJ2-1; tentatively, D is TRBD1 (6 bases). Germline values: CDR1 DFQATT, CDR2 SNEGSKA (reference sequence). The length of the CDR3 is 14 residues. Between the trimmed V and J ends, which lost 3 bases and 8 bases, there was a span of 17 bases. The chain's CDR3 is CSARGGRTDHEQFF. The CDR3 region has the DNA TGCAGTGCTAGGGGTGGCAGGACAGACCATGAGCAGTTCTTC.

V gene TRBV6-6 combines with J gene TRBJ2-3; D gene unclear. Per germline, CDR1 MNHNY and CDR2 SVGAGI (reference sequence). This CDR3 contains 14 residues. Trimming pared 7 bases from V and 6 bases from J, leaving 17 bases between. The CDR3 coding sequence is TGTGCCAGCATGGTCGGCAACCCTTCGGATACGCAGTATTTT. As protein: CASMVGNPSDTQYF.

The chain is built from TRBV2 and TRBJ2-1; D may be TRBD1 (6 bases). Trimming cost V 2 bases and J 2 bases, with 10 bases left between them. The CDR3 runs to 15 residues. Germline CDR1 is SNHLY and CDR2 is FYNNEI. CDR3 protein: CASSEIKGAYNEQFF. CDR3 bases: TGTGCCAGCAGTGAAATTAAGGGGGCCTACAATGAGCAGTTCTTC.

This clonotype has more than one count but fewer than ten. V usage is TRBV12-3 or TRBV12-4 and J usage is TRBJ2-1, with a possible D match to TRBD1 (6 bases). CDR3 length equals 13 residues. V was trimmed by 5 bases and J by 10 bases, leaving 15 bases between them. Here the CDR3 DNA reads TGTGCCAGCAGTCCCCGGGACAACCACGAGCAGTTCTTC. Translated, it gives CASSPRDNHEQFF.

This chain connects TRBV25-1 to TRBJ2-1; TRBD2 matches 15 bases. Unmatched junction bases numbered 9, after V lost 5 bases and J lost 1 base. CDR1 and CDR2 (germline): MGHDK, SYGVNS. This CDR3 is built from 19 residues. The CDR3 coding sequence is TGTGCCAGCAGTCTCTCCAGGACTAGCGGGAGGGCGTCCTACAATGAGCAGTTCTTC. Encoded protein: CASSLSRTSGRASYNEQFF.